This T cell receptor (beta chain) was found in a study of blood T cell repertoires in COVID-19. Overall study context: Both acute and convalescent COVID-19 samples were obtained from the United States, Italy and Spain. PBMCs, B-cell-depleted T cells, or T cells provided the cDNA or gDNA that made up the material.

The CDR3 consists of 15 residues. Germline values: CDR1 MNHEY, CDR2 SVGAGI. V was pared by 3 bases and J by 5 bases, with 16 bases between. Per the authors' pipeline: Estimates of nucleated cell counts were drawn from the amplification of reference gene primers. Profiled with immunoSEQ multiplex PCR; TCRdb holds only in-frame clones, not every one. V and J calls and clone size are those listed in that table; D and trimming were worked out from the DNA. The sample contains 20,000 to 30,000 clones, 88% of which appear only once. Source material: peripheral blood. V is TRBV6-5 and J is TRBJ1-2; D is perhaps TRBD1 (6 bases). The source of this sequence is a man between 70 and 80 years old in a cohort sampled during active COVID-19. CDR3 DNA sequence: TGTGCCAGCAGTTATAAGGCCGCAGGGGCTTATGGCTACACCTTC. Translation: CASSYKAAGAYGYTF.